The rows below give T cell receptor beta chains drawn from one sample of a study of response to subunit inactivated influenza vaccine. TCRdb re-called the RT-PCR reads through MiXCR, storing one row per CDR3 protein. The table records 500,000 to 700,000 distinct CDR3 sequences, around 21% of them present only once. This same sample was also taken into another study, of T cells expressing NK-cell markers.

This specimen was CD4+ T cells sorted from PBMCs, taken 11 to 12 days after vaccination. These receptors were taken from a man aged 50 to 60 who received an inactivated influenza vaccine. Each CDR3 is given with its conserved first and last residue.

J,V,CDR3
TRBJ1-2,TRBV20-1,CSATTGRNYGYTF
TRBJ2-2,TRBV7-6,CASSLVAGRNTGELFF
TRBJ1-4,TRBV12-3/TRBV12-4,CASTTSTGKLFF
TRBJ1-6,TRBV13,CASSSDRLNSPLHF
TRBJ2-1,TRBV5-5,CASSQGTGPVNEQFF
TRBJ2-1,TRBV18,CASSPGPVNEQFF
TRBJ1-2,TRBV4-3,CASSQRRGTDGYTF
TRBJ1-5,TRBV6-2/TRBV6-3,CASREDRAQGQPQHF
TRBJ1-1,TRBV5-6,CASSLGTGTTEAFF
TRBJ1-1,TRBV6-2/TRBV6-3,CASIRGGLIQNTEAFF
TRBJ2-7,TRBV6-5,CASSYGGGTYEQYF
TRBJ2-5,TRBV9,CASSVAPSGGYQTQYF
TRBJ1-1,TRBV30,CAWSAGGTEAFF
TRBJ2-3,TRBV7-9,CASSLAPTDTQYF
TRBJ2-3,TRBV7-2,CASSPGTARSTDTQYF
TRBJ2-5,TRBV9,CASSVAVGPGETQYF
TRBJ2-1,TRBV7-2,CASKPGGSSYNEQFF
TRBJ2-3,TRBV10-3,CAISESMGGTGSTDTQYF
TRBJ2-3,TRBV20-1,CSAPTEGPDTQYF
TRBJ2-5,TRBV20-1,CSARDPRQRQETQYF
TRBJ1-5,TRBV4-1,CASSQPGTGGNQPQHF
TRBJ2-1,TRBV4-3,CASSQGVKLTRSYNEQFF
TRBJ2-7,TRBV7-2,CASSFPVLAGGRMNF
TRBJ1-2,TRBV10-3,CAISEGQGDGYTF
TRBJ2-3,TRBV12-3/TRBV12-4,CASSLNTLGSADTQYF
TRBJ2-3,TRBV7-2,CASRSGQGWSTDTQYF
TRBJ2-3,TRBV15,CATSRDRTLGRDTQYF
TRBJ2-3,TRBV5-5,CASSLGQGAADTQYF
TRBJ1-5,TRBV3-1,CASSQGMGSGNQPQHF
TRBJ2-5,TRBV29-1,CSVARTSDETQYF
TRBJ2-2,TRBV7-2,CASSLRRGGFSGELFF
TRBJ2-5,TRBV7-2,CASSLTSGVQETQYF
TRBJ2-3,TRBV5-1,CASSSGLGGGDTQYF
TRBJ2-7,TRBV7-8,CASSLVGRTGGKNEQYF
TRBJ2-7,TRBV11-2,CASSLDPLDSYYEQYF
TRBJ2-2,TRBV11-2,CASSLDKAGGMDTGELFF
TRBJ2-2,TRBV24-1,CATSEAANTGELFF
TRBJ2-1,TRBV20-1,CSASGPGSGNEQFF
TRBJ1-1,TRBV5-1,CASSLWDRDTEAFF
TRBJ2-7,TRBV5-4,CASSLKGQALYEQYF
TRBJ1-2,TRBV5-6,CASSFGQGLDYGYTF
TRBJ2-3,TRBV12-3/TRBV12-4,CASSILAGGPTDTQYF
TRBJ2-7,TRBV28,CASRPTGGSEQYF
TRBJ2-2,TRBV3-1,CATTQRGTGELFF
TRBJ2-1,TRBV27,CASSLGNTRTNEQFF
TRBJ2-7,TRBV7-9,CASSLSEGTYEQYF
TRBJ2-5,TRBV5-1,CASSLQRGGETQYF
TRBJ2-5,TRBV23-1,CASSQLDREETQYF
TRBJ2-2,TRBV5-1,CASSLQQKTTGELFF
TRBJ2-1,TRBV4-3,CASSQGTSGSSEQFF
TRBJ1-1,TRBV10-2,CASSRTGDAFF
TRBJ2-2,TRBV9,CASSVATGANTGELFF
TRBJ2-5,TRBV5-1,CASSFTGPRETQYF